The 26 T cell receptor beta chains presented below share a single source sample, sequenced in a study of blood T cell repertoires in COVID-19. Assay: immunoSEQ multiplex PCR; the TCRdb copy retains only in-frame clones and omits some. The sample carries 200,000 to 300,000 clones, 70% to 85% recorded once. The sequenced material came from peripheral blood. These receptors were taken from a man in his forties who had recovered from COVID-19.

The V gene is TRBV30, the J gene TRBJ1-6; D gene uncertain. The CDR3 runs 15 residues. Germline values: CDR1 GTSNPN, CDR2 SVGIG (reference sequence). Between the trimmed V and J ends, which lost 4 bases and 6 bases, there was a span of 16 bases. CDR3 sequence reads: CAWMPGGNFNSPLHF. Here the CDR3 DNA reads TGTGCCTGGATGCCAGGAGGAAATTTTAATTCACCCCTCCACTTT. The full variable domain, in which reference TRBV30 and TRBJ1-6 provide the parts outside the CDR3, is SQTIHQWPATLVQPVGSPLSLECTVEGTSNPNLYWYRQAAGRGLQLLFYSVGIGQISSEVPQNLSASRPQDRQFILSSKKLLLSDSGFYLCAWMPGGNFNSPLHFGNGTRLTVT.

This rearrangement joins TRBV19 to TRBJ2-3; possible D gene TRBD2, 6 bases. The CDR3 covers 15 residues. The V gene's germline CDR1 is LNHDA and CDR2 SQIVND (reference sequence). Between the trimmed V and J ends, which lost 10 bases and 1 base, there was a span of 18 bases. Here the CDR3 reads CATNGRTSGTDTQYF. In DNA form, the CDR3 reads TGTGCCACGAACGGGAGAACTTCTGGCACAGATACGCAGTATTTT. The full variable domain, in which reference TRBV19 and TRBJ2-3 provide the parts outside the CDR3, is DGGITQSPKYLFRKEGQNVTLSCEQNLNHDAMYWYRQDPGQGLRLIYYSQIVNDFQKGDIAEGYSVSREKKESFPLTVTSAQKNPTAFYLCATNGRTSGTDTQYFGPGTRLTVL.

J is TRBJ1-2 and V is TRBV19; D unresolved. CDR3 length: 14 residues. Germline V gene sequence: CDR1 LNHDA, CDR2 SQIVND (reference sequence). Trimming left V 3 bases short and J 8 bases short, with 16 bases between. The CDR3 DNA is TGTGCCAGTAGTATCTCAGGTGGCGTGTCAGGCTACACCTTC. Translation gives CASSISGGVSGYTF.

This clone was seen a handful of times. This rearrangement joins TRBV2 to TRBJ2-2; 8 bases match TRBD1. Trimming cost V 5 bases and J 5 bases; bases outside gene matches: 7. This CDR3 contains 15 residues. Germline values: CDR1 SNHLY, CDR2 FYNNEI. The CDR3 DNA sequence: TGTGCCAGCAGTTCCCTTAGACAGGGGACCGGGGAGCTGTTTTTT. As protein: CASSSLRQGTGELFF.

The chain links TRBV21-1 to TRBJ1-4; the DNA was not used to check the table's D call, TRBD1. TRBV21-1 is a documented pseudogene. CDR3 size: 18 residues. The CDR3 nucleotides read TGTGCCAGCAGCAAAGGGGATCTGACAGGGTATGAAGGCGAAAAACTGTTTTTT. Translating it yields CASSKGDLTGYEGEKLFF.

CDR3 loop: CATSRDLASGSYEQYF. CDR3 sequence (DNA): TGTGCCACCAGCAGAGATCTGGCTAGCGGAAGCTACGAGCAGTACTTC. The V and J genes are TRBV15 and TRBJ2-7; 7 bases fit TRBD2. V was pared by 0 bases and J by 3 bases, with 8 bases of the junction left unmatched. Germline V gives CDR1 LNHNV, CDR2 YYDKDF (reference sequence). The CDR3 consists of 16 residues.

The V gene is TRBV12-3 or TRBV12-4, the J gene TRBJ1-2; D is possibly TRBD1 (6 bases). V lost 9 bases and J lost 4, with 12 bases in between. This CDR3 contains 12 residues. The DNA for the CDR3 is TGTGCCAGTGGGGGCGAGGGCTATGGCTACACCTTC. Translated: CASGGEGYGYTF.

This clone has just a few counts. The chain has TRBV27 and TRBJ2-7; D may be TRBD2 (6 bases). The germline CDR1 and CDR2 sequences are MNHEY and SMNVEV (reference sequence). The germline V and J ends were trimmed by 5 bases and 2 bases, with 13 bases remaining between them. This CDR3 has 14 residues. The CDR3 region is CASSPRGTAYEQYF. CDR3 in DNA: TGTGCCAGCAGTCCTCGCGGGACTGCCTACGAGCAGTACTTC.

The V gene is TRBV5-1, the J gene TRBJ1-6, with TRBD1 matching 10 bases. Germline V gene lookup returns CDR1 SGHRS and CDR2 YFSETQ. The V gene end was trimmed by 4 bases and the J gene end by 5 bases; junction bases not matched to a gene: 9. The CDR3 runs to 17 residues. In DNA form, the CDR3 reads TGCGCCAGCAGCCCAGGTCCCGGGACAGGGGATAATTCACCCCTCCACTTT. It yields the protein CASSPGPGTGDNSPLHF.

This clone was recorded a few times. This chain joins TRBV4-1 and TRBJ2-6; D is unclear. The CDR3 covers 16 residues. The germline V and J ends were trimmed by 3 bases and 1 base, with 10 bases remaining between them. The germline CDR1 and CDR2 sequences are MGHRA and YSYEKL. The CDR3 sequence: CASSHAVRSGANVLTF. CDR3 sequence (DNA): TGCGCCAGCAGCCACGCGGTCCGTTCTGGGGCCAACGTCCTGACTTTC.

The chain has TRBV3-1 (or the pseudogene TRBV3-2) and TRBJ2-7; TRBD2 aligns across 10 bases. The CDR3 contains 16 residues. Germline V gives CDR1 LGHDT, CDR2 YNNKEL (reference sequence). The trim removed 4 bases at V and 2 bases at J, leaving 8 bases unmatched. DNA of the CDR3: TGTGCCAGCAGCCCCTCGGGACTAGCGAACCCCTACGAGCAGTACTTC. Translated: CASSPSGLANPYEQYF.

The genes are TRBV19 and TRBJ2-5; no definite D call. The germline V gene encodes CDR1 LNHDA and CDR2 SQIVND (reference sequence). V was cut by 4 bases and J by 0 bases, with 6 bases left in between. The length of the CDR3 is 13 residues. Written as DNA, the CDR3 is TGTGCCAGTAGTAGTGCAGACCAAGAGACCCAGTACTTC. Translation gives CASSSADQETQYF.

The chain uses TRBV19 and TRBJ1-4, with 7 bases that match TRBD1. The CDR3 length is 14 residues. J lost 4 bases, V lost 2 bases, and 1 base had no gene match. CDR1 and CDR2 from the germline V gene are LNHDA and SQIVND (reference sequence). Written as DNA, the CDR3 is TGTGCCAGTAGTATACGACAGGGTAATGAAAAACTGTTTTTT. It yields the protein CASSIRQGNEKLFF. Based on the CDR3 plus reference TRBV19 and TRBJ1-4, the full variable domain is DGGITQSPKYLFRKEGQNVTLSCEQNLNHDAMYWYRQDPGQGLRLIYYSQIVNDFQKGDIAEGYSVSREKKESFPLTVTSAQKNPTAFYLCASSIRQGNEKLFFGSGTQLSVL.

The chain combines TRBV5-1 with TRBJ2-2; 11 nucleotides agree with TRBD1. This CDR3 comprises 19 residues. The germline CDR1 and CDR2 sequences are SGHRS and YFSETQ. With V trimmed by 0 bases and J by 6 bases, 13 bases remained unmatched. CDR3 protein: CASSLAKGQGARVAGELFF. The DNA for the CDR3 is TGCGCCAGCAGCTTGGCGAAAGGACAGGGGGCCCGCGTTGCCGGGGAGCTGTTTTTT.

The V and J genes are TRBV5-1 and TRBJ1-3, with 9 bases aligning to TRBD1. The V gene end was trimmed by 3 bases and the J gene end by 6 bases; junction bases not matched to a gene: 7. Germline V gene data show CDR1 as SGHRS and CDR2 as YFSETQ. The CDR3 runs to 15 residues. The CDR3 here is CASSWGQGKENTIYF. The CDR3 DNA is TGCGCCAGCAGCTGGGGACAGGGAAAAGAAAACACCATATATTTT.

The chain uses TRBV27 and TRBJ2-1, with 8 positions matching TRBD1. The junction had 8 bases not matched to a gene; V was cut back by 5 bases and J by 2 bases. The germline CDR1 and CDR2 sequences are MNHEY and SMNVEV (reference sequence). This CDR3 is built from 16 residues. The CDR3 DNA sequence: TGTGCCAGCAGTCCTAGCCGGGACAGGCCCTACAATGAGCAGTTCTTC. Translated, it gives CASSPSRDRPYNEQFF.

The chain recombines TRBV11-2 with TRBJ2-1, with TRBD2 matching 12 bases. This CDR3 region has 17 residues. The V segment lost 5 bases and the J segment 5 bases; nucleotides outside the gene matches: 10. Germline V gene lookup returns CDR1 SGHAT and CDR2 FQNNGV. CDR3: CASSPDVLAGGDNEQFF. The CDR3 bases are TGTGCCAGCAGCCCAGACGTACTAGCGGGAGGTGACAATGAGCAGTTCTTC.

V is TRBV6-1 and J is TRBJ2-2; 8 bases are shared with TRBD2. The trim removed 3 bases at V and 6 bases at J, leaving 9 bases unmatched. CDR1 is MNHNS, CDR2 SASEGT, per germline. This CDR3 has 16 residues. The CDR3, as DNA: TGTGCCAGCAGTGATGGCGGGGGGCGCCGACCCGGGGAGCTGTTTTTT. Protein product: CASSDGGGRRPGELFF.

This rearrangement joins TRBV5-4 to TRBJ1-2, with 7 bases lining up with TRBD1. Unmatched junction bases numbered 2, after V lost 3 bases and J lost 0 bases. CDR1 and CDR2 (germline): SGHNT, YYREEE (reference sequence). The CDR3 has 14 amino acids. In DNA form, the CDR3 reads TGTGCCAGCAGCTGGGGACAGTCTAACTATGGCTACACCTTC. It codes for CASSWGQSNYGYTF.

The genes are TRBV5-1 and TRBJ2-3; TRBD2 might be the D (6 bases). The V gene lost 0 bases and the J gene lost 1 base, with 15 bases spanning the gap. Germline values: CDR1 SGHRS, CDR2 YFSETQ. CDR3 size: 17 residues. The CDR3 DNA reads TGCGCCAGCAGCTTGGCCTCGCAGCGGGTCGGCACAGATACGCAGTATTTT. It codes for CASSLASQRVGTDTQYF.

This rearrangement joins TRBV29-1 to TRBJ2-1; possibly TRBD2 for D (6 bases). Per the germline V gene, CDR1 is SQVTM and CDR2 is ANQGSEA. V was clipped by 0 bases and J by 0 bases, with 12 bases between them. The CDR3 covers 16 residues. The CDR3 region is CSVEDNRGSSYNEQFF. Written as DNA, the CDR3 is TGCAGCGTTGAAGATAATCGGGGGAGCTCCTACAATGAGCAGTTCTTC.

The V gene is TRBV9, the J gene TRBJ2-1; D unclear. The CDR3 loop spans 14 amino acids. Trimming removed 0 bases at V and 9 bases at J, with 13 bases between. CDR1 SGDLS and CDR2 YYNGEE come from the germline V gene. As DNA, the CDR3 is TGTGCCAGCAGCGTAGTAGGTTCGGCGGCTGAGCAGTTCTTC. Protein sequence: CASSVVGSAAEQFF.

In its sample, this clone was seen once. V is TRBV30 and J is TRBJ1-5, with unresolved D. V lost 0 bases to trimming and J lost 7 bases, with 13 bases between them. CDR3 length: 14 amino acids. Per the germline V gene, CDR1 is GTSNPN and CDR2 is SVGIG (reference sequence). The CDR3 nucleotides read TGTGCCTGGAGTGTACTTGAGGAAAGGCAGCCCCAGCATTTT. This codes for CAWSVLEERQPQHF. The full variable domain, with the rest looked up from reference TRBV30 and TRBJ1-5, is SQTIHQWPATLVQPVGSPLSLECTVEGTSNPNLYWYRQAAGRGLQLLFYSVGIGQISSEVPQNLSASRPQDRQFILSSKKLLLSDSGFYLCAWSVLEERQPQHFGDGTRLSIL.

CDR3 in DNA: TGCAGTGCTAGTAGAGGGCAGGATAATGAAAAACTGTTTTTT. Its protein is CSASRGQDNEKLFF. The chain combines TRBV20-1 with TRBJ1-4, with no clear D. Trimming took off 3 bases at V and 4 bases at J, with 12 bases between the two ends. CDR1 and CDR2 from the germline V gene are DFQATT and SNEGSKA (reference sequence). The CDR3 has 14 amino acids.

The rearrangement uses TRBV6-5 and TRBJ1-1; D gene unclear. V lost 4 bases to trimming and J lost 0 bases, with 9 bases between them. CDR1 is MNHEY, CDR2 SVGAGI, per germline. The length of the CDR3 is 14 residues. The DNA of the CDR3 is TGTGCCAGCAGTTCCATCGGGGTGAACACTGAAGCTTTCTTT. Translated: CASSSIGVNTEAFF.

This chain uses TRBV7-2 with TRBJ2-3, with 8 bases that match TRBD2. CDR3 length equals 16 residues. The germline CDR1 and CDR2 sequences are SGHTA and FQGNSA. V was clipped by 1 base and J by 2 bases; unmatched bases: 5. CDR3 DNA: TGTGCCAGCAGCTTAGGGGTAGCGGGAAACACAGATACGCAGTATTTT. It encodes CASSLGVAGNTDTQYF.